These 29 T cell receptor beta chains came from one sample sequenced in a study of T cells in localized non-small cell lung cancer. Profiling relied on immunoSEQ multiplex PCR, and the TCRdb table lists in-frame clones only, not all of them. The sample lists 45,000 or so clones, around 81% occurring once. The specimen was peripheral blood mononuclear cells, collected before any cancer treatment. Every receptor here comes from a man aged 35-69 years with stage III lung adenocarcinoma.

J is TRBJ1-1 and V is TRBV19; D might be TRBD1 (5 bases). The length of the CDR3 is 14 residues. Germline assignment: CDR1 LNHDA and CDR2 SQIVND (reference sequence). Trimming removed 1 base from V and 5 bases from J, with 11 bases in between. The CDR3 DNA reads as TGTGCCAGTAGTATAGCGCAGGGCGAAACTGAAGCTTTCTTT. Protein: CASSIAQGETEAFF.

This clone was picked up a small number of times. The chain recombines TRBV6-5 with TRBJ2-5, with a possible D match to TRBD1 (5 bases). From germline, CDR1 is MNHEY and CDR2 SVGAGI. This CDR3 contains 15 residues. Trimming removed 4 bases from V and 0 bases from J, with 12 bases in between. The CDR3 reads CASSSGSGHQETQYF. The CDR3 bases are TGTGCCAGCAGTTCCGGCTCAGGGCACCAAGAGACCCAGTACTTC.

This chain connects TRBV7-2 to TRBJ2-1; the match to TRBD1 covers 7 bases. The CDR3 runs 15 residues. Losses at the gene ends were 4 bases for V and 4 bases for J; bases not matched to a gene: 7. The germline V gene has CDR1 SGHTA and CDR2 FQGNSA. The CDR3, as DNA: TGTGCCAGCAGCTCTCCGGGACAGAGATACAATGAGCAGTTCTTC. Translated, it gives CASSSPGQRYNEQFF.

The DNA for the CDR3 is TGTGCCAGCAGCCAGGGAGTTCAAAATGGGTACAATGAGCAGTTCTTC. This sequence encodes CASSQGVQNGYNEQFF. V usage is TRBV11-2 and J usage is TRBJ2-1; D is possibly TRBD1 or TRBD2 (5 bases each). The CDR3 extends over 16 amino acids. V was shortened by 5 bases and J by 4 bases, with 18 bases between the two germline ends. Germline V gene sequence: CDR1 SGHAT, CDR2 FQNNGV.

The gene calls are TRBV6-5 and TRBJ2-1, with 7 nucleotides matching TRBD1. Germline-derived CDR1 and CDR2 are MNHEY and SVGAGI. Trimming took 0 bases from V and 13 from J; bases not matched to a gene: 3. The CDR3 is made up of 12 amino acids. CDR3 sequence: CASSYSDREQFF. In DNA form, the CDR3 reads TGTGCCAGCAGTTACTCCGACAGGGAACAGTTCTTC.

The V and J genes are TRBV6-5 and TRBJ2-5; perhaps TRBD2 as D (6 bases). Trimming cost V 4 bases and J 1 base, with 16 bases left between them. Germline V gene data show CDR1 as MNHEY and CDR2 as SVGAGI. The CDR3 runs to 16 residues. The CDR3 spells CASSFYTGVIQETQYF. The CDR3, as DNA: TGTGCCAGCAGTTTTTATACGGGGGTCATCCAAGAGACCCAGTACTTC.

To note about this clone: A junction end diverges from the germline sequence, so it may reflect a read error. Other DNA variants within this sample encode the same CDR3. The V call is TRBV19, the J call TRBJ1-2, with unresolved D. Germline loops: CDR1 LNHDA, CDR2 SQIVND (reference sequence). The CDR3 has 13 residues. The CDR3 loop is CASSMGFVYGYTF. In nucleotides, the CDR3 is TGTGCCAGTAGTATGGGTTTCGTCTATGGCTACACCTTT.

The CDR3 coding sequence is TGTGCCAGCAGCCTCGGGACAGACGATTCCACAGATACGCAGTATTTT. This codes for CASSLGTDDSTDTQYF. J is TRBJ2-3 and V is TRBV9, with 7 bases matching TRBD1. Germline loops: CDR1 SGDLS, CDR2 YYNGEE. The CDR3 consists of 16 residues. V shed 4 bases and J 2 bases; nucleotides not matched to a gene: 10.

The CDR3 is CASSLKFPGASEAFF. CDR3 DNA: TGTGCCAGCAGCTTGAAGTTTCCAGGGGCATCTGAAGCTTTCTTT. V usage is TRBV5-5 and J usage is TRBJ1-1; tentatively, D is TRBD1 (6 bases). V was clipped by 1 base and J by 6 bases, with 16 bases between them. CDR1 is SGHKS, CDR2 YYEKEE, per germline (reference sequence). There are 15 residues in the CDR3.

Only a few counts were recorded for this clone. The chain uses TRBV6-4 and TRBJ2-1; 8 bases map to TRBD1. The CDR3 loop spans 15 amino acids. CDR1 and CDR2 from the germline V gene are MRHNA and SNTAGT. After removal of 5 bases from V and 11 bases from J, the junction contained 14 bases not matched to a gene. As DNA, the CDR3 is TGTGCCAGCAGTCTTGGGGCAGGGGGCGATCAGAAGCAGTTCTTC. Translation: CASSLGAGGDQKQFF.

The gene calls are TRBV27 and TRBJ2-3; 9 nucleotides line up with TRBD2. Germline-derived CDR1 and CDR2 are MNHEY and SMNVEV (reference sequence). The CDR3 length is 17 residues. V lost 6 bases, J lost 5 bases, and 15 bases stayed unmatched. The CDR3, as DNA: TGTGCCAGCAGCCCCCTGGGGCGGGGGGGCCGAGGAGATACGCAGTATTTT. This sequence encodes CASSPLGRGGRGDTQYF.

The CDR3 DNA is TGTGCTAGTGGTTTGGTCGTCGGGACAGGGGGTGGGGACACTGAAGCTTTCTTT. Its translation: CASGLVVGTGGGDTEAFF. The chain recombines TRBV12-5 with TRBJ1-1; 11 nucleotides match TRBD1. The CDR3 contains 18 residues. J was trimmed by 3 bases and V by 0 bases; bases with no gene match: 9. In germline, CDR1 is LGHNT, CDR2 FRNRAP.

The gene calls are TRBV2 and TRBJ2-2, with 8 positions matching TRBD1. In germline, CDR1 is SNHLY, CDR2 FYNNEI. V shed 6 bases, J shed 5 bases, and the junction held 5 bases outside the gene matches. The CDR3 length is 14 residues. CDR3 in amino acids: CASRPWTGTGELFF. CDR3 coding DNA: TGTGCCAGCAGACCCTGGACAGGGACCGGGGAGCTGTTTTTT. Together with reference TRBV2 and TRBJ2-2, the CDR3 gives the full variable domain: EPEVTQTPSHQVTQMGQEVILRCVPISNHLYFYWYRQILGQKVEFLVSFYNNEISEKSEIFDDQFSVERPDGSNFTLKIRSTKLEDSAMYFCASRPWTGTGELFFGEGSRLTVL.

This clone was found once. For the CDR3, the DNA is TGTGCCAGCAGTGAAGCCGGCAGCGGGGGCTTTTACAATGAGCAGTTCTTC. Its translation: CASSEAGSGGFYNEQFF. V is TRBV6-1 and J is TRBJ2-1; 8 nucleotides match TRBD2. Trimming cost V 0 bases and J 4 bases; bases outside gene matches: 8. The CDR3 sequence is 17 residues long. CDR1 MNHNS and CDR2 SASEGT come from the germline V gene.

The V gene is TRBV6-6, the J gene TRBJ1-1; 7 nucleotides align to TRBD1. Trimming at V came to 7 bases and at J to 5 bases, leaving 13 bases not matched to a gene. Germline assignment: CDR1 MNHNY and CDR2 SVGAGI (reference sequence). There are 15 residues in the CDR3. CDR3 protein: CASTPLTDRRTEAFF. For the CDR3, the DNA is TGTGCCAGCACCCCTCTAACGGACAGGAGAACTGAAGCTTTCTTT.

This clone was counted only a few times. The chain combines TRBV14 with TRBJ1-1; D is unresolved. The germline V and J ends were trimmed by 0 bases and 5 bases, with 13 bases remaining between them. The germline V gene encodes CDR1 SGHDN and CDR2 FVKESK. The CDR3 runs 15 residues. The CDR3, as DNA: TGTGCCAGCAGCCAAGATGGCCGACGGATGACTGAAGCTTTCTTT. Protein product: CASSQDGRRMTEAFF.

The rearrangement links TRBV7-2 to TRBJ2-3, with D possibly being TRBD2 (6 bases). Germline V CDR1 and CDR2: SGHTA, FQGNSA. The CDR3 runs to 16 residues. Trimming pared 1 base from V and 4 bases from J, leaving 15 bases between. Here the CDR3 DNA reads TGTGCCAGCAGCTTAGGGAATCGGGGGTCGGCAGATACGCAGTATTTT. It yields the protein CASSLGNRGSADTQYF.

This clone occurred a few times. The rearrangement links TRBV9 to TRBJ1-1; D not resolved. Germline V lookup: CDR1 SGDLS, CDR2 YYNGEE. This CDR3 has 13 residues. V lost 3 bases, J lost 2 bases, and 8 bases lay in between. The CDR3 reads CASSGSINTEAFF. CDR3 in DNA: TGTGCCAGCAGCGGGTCCATAAACACTGAAGCTTTCTTT.

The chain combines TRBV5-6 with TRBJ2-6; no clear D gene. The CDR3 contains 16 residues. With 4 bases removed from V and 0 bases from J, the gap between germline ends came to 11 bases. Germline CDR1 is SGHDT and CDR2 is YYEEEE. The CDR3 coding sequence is TGTGCCAGCAGCCGACTGGTGAACTCTGGGGCCAACGTCCTGACTTTC. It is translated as CASSRLVNSGANVLTF. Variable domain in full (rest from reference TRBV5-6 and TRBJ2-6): DAGVTQSPTHLIKTRGQQVTLRCSPKSGHDTVSWYQQALGQGPQFIFQYYEEEERQRGNFPDRFSGHQFPNYSSELNVNALLLGDSALYLCASSRLVNSGANVLTFGAGSRLTVL.

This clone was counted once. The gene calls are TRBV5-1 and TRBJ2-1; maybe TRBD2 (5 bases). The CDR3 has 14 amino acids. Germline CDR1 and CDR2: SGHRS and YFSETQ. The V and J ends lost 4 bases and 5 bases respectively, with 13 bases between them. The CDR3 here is CASSAGVLDNEQFF. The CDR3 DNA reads TGCGCCAGCAGCGCCGGGGTGCTCGACAATGAGCAGTTCTTC.

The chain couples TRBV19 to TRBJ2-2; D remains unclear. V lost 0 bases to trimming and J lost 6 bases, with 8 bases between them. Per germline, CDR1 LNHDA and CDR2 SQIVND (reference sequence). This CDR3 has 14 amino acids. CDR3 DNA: TGTGCCAGTAGTATAGATCTGGAGTCCGGGGAGCTGTTTTTT. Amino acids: CASSIDLESGELFF.

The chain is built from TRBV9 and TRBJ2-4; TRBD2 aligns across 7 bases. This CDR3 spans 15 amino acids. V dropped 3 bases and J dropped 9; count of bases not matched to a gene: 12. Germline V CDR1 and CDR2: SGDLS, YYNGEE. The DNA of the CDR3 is TGTGCCAGCAGCGCCTCGAACCCCACGGGGGGCATTCAGTACTTC. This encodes CASSASNPTGGIQYF.

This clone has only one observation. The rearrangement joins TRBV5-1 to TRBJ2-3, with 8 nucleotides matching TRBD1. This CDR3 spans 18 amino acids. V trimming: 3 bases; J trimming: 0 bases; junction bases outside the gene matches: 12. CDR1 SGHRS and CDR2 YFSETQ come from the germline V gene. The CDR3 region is CASSSTSGGTGSTDTQYF. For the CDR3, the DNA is TGCGCCAGCAGCTCCACCTCTGGGGGGACAGGTAGCACAGATACGCAGTATTTT.

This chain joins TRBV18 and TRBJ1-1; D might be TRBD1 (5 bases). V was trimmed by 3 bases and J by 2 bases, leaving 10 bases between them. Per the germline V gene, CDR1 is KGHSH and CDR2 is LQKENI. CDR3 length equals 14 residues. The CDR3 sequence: CASSPWGSNTEAFF. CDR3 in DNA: TGTGCCAGCTCACCTTGGGGGAGTAACACTGAAGCTTTCTTT.

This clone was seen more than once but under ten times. CDR3 nucleotide sequence: TGTGCCAGCAGCTTGGTTCAGGGAGGGCTGTTTTTT. Its protein is CASSLVQGGLFF. The chain employs TRBV5-8 and TRBJ1-4; tentatively, D is TRBD1 (5 bases). There are 12 residues in the CDR3. Trimming took off 0 bases at V and 14 bases at J, with 11 bases between the two ends. The germline V gene encodes CDR1 SGHTS and CDR2 YDEGEE. The full variable domain, completed using reference TRBV5-8 and TRBJ1-4, is EAGVTQSPTHLIKTRGQQATLRCSPISGHTSVYWYQQALGLGLQFLLWYDEGEERNRGNFPPRFSGRQFPNYSSELNVNALELEDSALYLCASSLVQGGLFFGSGTQLSVL.

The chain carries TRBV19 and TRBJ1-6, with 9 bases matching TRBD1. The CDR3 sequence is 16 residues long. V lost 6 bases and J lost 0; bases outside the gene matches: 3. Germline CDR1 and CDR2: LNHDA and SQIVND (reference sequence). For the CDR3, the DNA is TGTGCCAGTAGCGGGACAGGGAGCTCCTATAATTCACCCCTCCACTTT. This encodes CASSGTGSSYNSPLHF.

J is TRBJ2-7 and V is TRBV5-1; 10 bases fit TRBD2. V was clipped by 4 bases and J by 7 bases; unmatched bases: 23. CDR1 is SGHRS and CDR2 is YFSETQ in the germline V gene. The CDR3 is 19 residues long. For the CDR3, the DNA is TGCGCCAGCAGCCCCGGATTAGCGGGGGGACGTATTGGGAGGCGAGAGCAGTACTTC. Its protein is CASSPGLAGGRIGRREQYF. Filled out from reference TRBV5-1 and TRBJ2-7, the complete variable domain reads KAGVTQTPRYLIKTRGQQVTLSCSPISGHRSVSWYQQTPGQGLQFLFEYFSETQRNKGNFPGRFSGRQFSNSRSEMNVSTLELGDSALYLCASSPGLAGGRIGRREQYFGPGTRLTVT.

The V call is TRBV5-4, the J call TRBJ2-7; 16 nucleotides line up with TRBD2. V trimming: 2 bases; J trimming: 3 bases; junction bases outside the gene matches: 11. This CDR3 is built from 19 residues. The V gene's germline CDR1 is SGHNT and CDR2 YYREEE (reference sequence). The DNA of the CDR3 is TGTGCCAGCAGCTTTAATGGGCCGGGGACTAGCGGGGGGGACTACGAGCAGTACTTC. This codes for CASSFNGPGTSGGDYEQYF.

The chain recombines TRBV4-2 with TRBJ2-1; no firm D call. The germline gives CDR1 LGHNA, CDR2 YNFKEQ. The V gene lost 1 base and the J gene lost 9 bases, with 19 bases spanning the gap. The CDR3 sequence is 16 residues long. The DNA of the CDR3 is TGTGCCAGCAGCCAAGCCCGGCAAGCCGTGGATCTTGAGCAGTTCTTC. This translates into CASSQARQAVDLEQFF.